This T cell receptor beta chain was identified in a study of blood T cell repertoires in COVID-19. Ages ranged from roughly 18 to 95 years, with residence in around 24 US areas. Cohort 3 donors were reported recovered after two negative PCRs, clearance, or symptom resolution. Assay: immunoSEQ multiplex PCR; the TCRdb copy retains only in-frame clones and omits some. The table has approximately 320,000 clones, roughly 90% seen once. CDR3 length equals 12 residues. CDR1 is SGHVS and CDR2 is FQNEAQ in the germline V gene. Trimming removed 5 bases at V and 2 bases at J, with 6 bases between. The TCR originated in a woman between 18 and 29 years old who had recovered from COVID-19. The sequencing input was PBMCs or T cells enriched from blood (not recorded which). This chain connects TRBV7-8 to TRBJ2-5; no reliable D call. The CDR3 protein is CASSAQQETQYF. DNA for the CDR3: TGTGCCAGCAGCGCACAGCAAGAGACCCAGTACTTC.